This paragraph reports one T cell receptor beta chain. Profiled with immunoSEQ multiplex PCR; TCRdb holds only in-frame clones, not every one. Of a few hundred thousand clones listed, roughly 86% are singletons. This record belongs to a study of blood T cell repertoires in COVID-19. Study information: The analysed material was cDNA or gDNA that came from T cells, B-cell-depleted T cells, or PBMCs.

This CDR3 has 14 residues. Germline CDR1 is LNHDA and CDR2 is SQIVND (reference sequence). Trimming cost V 5 bases and J 7 bases; bases outside gene matches: 10. Living in roughly 25 US areas, the participants were between about 18 and 100 years of age. What was sequenced was PBMCs or T cells enriched from blood (not recorded which). The sequence derives from a woman aged 25 to 39 who had recovered from COVID-19. J is TRBJ2-5 and V is TRBV19; 7 nucleotides agree with TRBD1. The CDR3 DNA sequence: TGTGCCAGTAGTTTACAGGGGTCGGTGGGGACCCAGTACTTC. Protein sequence: CASSLQGSVGTQYF.